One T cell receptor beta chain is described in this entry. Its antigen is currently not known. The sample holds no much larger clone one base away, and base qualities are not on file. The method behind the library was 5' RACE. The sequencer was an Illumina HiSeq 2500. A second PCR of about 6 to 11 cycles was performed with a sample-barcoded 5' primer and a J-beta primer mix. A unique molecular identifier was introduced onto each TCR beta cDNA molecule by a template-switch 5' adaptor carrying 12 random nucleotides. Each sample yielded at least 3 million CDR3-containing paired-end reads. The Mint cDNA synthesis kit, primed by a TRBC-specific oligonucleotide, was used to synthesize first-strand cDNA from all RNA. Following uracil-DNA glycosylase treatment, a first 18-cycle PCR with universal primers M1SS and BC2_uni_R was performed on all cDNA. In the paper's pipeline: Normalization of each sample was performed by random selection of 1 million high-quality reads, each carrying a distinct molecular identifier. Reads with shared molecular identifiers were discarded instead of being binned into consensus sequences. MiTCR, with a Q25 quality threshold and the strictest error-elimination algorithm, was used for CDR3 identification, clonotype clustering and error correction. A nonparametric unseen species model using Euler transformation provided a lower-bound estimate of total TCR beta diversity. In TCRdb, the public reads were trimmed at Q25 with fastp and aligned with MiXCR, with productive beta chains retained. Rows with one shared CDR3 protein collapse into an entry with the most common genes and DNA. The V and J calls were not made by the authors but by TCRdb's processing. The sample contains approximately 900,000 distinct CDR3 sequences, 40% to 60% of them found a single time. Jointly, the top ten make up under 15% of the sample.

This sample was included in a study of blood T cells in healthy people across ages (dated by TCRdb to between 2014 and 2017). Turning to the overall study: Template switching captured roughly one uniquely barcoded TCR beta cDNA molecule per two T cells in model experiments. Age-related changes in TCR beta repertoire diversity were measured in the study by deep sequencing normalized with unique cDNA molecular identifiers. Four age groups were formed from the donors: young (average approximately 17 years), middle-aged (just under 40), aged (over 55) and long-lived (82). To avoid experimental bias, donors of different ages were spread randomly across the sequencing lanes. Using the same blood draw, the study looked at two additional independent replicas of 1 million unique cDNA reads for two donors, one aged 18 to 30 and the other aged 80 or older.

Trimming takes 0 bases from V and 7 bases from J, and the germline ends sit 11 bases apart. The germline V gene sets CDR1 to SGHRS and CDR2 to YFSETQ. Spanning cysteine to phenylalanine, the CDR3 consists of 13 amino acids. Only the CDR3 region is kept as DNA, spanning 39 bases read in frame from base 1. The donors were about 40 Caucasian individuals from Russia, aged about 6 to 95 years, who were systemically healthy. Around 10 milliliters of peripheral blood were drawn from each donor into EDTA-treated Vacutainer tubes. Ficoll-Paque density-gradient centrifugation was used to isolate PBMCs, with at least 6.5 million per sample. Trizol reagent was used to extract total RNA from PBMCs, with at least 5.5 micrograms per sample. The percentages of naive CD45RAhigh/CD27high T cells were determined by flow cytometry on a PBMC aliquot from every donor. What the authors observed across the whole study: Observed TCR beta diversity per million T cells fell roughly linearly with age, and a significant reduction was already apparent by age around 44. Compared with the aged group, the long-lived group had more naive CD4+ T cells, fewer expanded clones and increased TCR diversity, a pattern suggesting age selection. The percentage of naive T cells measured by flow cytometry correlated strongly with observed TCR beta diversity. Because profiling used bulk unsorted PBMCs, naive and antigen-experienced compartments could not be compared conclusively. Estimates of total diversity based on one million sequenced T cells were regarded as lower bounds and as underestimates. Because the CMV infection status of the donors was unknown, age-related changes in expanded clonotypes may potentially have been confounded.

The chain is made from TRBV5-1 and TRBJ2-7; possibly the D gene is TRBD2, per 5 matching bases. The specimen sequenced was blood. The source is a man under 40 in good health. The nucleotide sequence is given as TGCGCCAGCAGCTTGGTCGGGGATGGAGAGCAGTACTTC. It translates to CASSLVGDGEQYF.